The clone carrying this TCR beta chain was detected only once. Clones were read by immunoSEQ multiplex PCR, and TCRdb kept only the in-frame ones, dropping some. The top ten hold around 1.7% of the sample, which has 250,000 to 350,000 clones, around 90% seen once. These data belong to a study of blood T cell repertoires in COVID-19. This CDR3 is built from 12 residues. Trimming took off 4 bases at V and 6 bases at J, with 10 bases between the two ends. CDR1 is LGHDT, CDR2 YNNKEL, per germline (reference sequence). Individuals aged about 18 to 89 years were recruited from approximately 24 US areas. Cohorts were assigned according to the clinical history that participants reported.

The chain joins TRBV3-1 (or the pseudogene TRBV3-2) to TRBJ2-7; D is perhaps TRBD2 (6 bases). The receptor was isolated from a woman aged 18-29 years with acute COVID-19. Sequencing input: PBMCs or T cells enriched from blood (not recorded which). In nucleotides, the CDR3 is TGTGCCAGCAGCCCTCAGCGGGCCGAGCAGTACTTC. Its protein product is CASSPQRAEQYF.